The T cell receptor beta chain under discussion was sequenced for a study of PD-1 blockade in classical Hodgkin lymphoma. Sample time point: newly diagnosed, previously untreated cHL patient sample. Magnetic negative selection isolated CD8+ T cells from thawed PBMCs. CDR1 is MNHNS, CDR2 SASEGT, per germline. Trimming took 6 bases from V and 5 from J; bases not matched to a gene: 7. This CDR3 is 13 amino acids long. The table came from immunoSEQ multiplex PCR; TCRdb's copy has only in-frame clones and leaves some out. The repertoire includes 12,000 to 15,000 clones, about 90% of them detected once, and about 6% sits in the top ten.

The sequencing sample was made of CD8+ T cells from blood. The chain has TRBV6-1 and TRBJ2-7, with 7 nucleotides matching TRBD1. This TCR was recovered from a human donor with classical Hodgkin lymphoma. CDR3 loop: CASRNRGSDEQYV. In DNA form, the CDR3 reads TGTGCCAGCAGAAACAGGGGAAGCGACGAGCAGTACGTC.